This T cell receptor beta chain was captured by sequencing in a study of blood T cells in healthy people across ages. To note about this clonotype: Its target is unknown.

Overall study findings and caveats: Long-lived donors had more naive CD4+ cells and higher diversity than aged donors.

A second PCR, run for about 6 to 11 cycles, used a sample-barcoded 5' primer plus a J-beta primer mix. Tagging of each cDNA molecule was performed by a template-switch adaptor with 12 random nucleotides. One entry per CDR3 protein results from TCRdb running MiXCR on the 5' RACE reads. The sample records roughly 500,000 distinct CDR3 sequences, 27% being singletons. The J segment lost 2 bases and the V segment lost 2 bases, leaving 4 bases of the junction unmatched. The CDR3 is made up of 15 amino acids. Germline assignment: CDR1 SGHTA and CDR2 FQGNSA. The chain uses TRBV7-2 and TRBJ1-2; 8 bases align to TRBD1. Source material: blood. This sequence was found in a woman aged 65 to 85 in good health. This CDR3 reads CASSLSRTGNYGYTF. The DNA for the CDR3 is TGTGCCAGCAGCTTATCCCGGACAGGGAACTATGGCTACACCTTC.